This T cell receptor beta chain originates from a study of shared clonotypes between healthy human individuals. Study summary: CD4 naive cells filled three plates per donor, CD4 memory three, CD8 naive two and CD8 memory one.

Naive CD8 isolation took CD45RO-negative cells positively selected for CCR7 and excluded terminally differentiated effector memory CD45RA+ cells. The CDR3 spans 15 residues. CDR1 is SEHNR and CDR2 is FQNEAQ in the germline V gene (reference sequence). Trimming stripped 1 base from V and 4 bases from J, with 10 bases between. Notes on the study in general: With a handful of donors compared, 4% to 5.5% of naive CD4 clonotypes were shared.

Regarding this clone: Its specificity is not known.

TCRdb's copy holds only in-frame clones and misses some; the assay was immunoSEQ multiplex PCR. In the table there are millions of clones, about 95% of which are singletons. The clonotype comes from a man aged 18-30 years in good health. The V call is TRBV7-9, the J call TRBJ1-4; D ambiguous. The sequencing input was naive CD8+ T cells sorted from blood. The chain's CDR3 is CASSLVAGINEKLFF. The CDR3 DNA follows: TGTGCCAGCAGCTTAGTGGCAGGAATTAATGAAAAACTGTTTTTT.